This T cell receptor (beta chain) is from a study of blood T cells in healthy people across ages. Through a sample-barcoded 5' primer and a J-beta primer mix, a second PCR was run for about 6 to 11 cycles. TCRdb itself ran the 5' RACE reads through MiXCR, one entry per CDR3 protein. The sample carries just over 800,000 distinct CDR3 sequences, under 80% recorded once. CDR3 length: 14 amino acids. Germline loops: CDR1 MGHRA, CDR2 YSYEKL. The germline V and J ends were trimmed by 1 base and 4 bases, with 10 bases remaining between them. The source of this sequence is a man between 25 and 39 years old in good health. The sequenced sample was blood. The J gene is TRBJ2-5, the V gene TRBV4-1; D is unresolved. The CDR3 loop is CASSQVGLGETQYF. The CDR3 DNA reads as TGCGCCAGCAGCCAAGTCGGGCTAGGAGAGACCCAGTACTTC.